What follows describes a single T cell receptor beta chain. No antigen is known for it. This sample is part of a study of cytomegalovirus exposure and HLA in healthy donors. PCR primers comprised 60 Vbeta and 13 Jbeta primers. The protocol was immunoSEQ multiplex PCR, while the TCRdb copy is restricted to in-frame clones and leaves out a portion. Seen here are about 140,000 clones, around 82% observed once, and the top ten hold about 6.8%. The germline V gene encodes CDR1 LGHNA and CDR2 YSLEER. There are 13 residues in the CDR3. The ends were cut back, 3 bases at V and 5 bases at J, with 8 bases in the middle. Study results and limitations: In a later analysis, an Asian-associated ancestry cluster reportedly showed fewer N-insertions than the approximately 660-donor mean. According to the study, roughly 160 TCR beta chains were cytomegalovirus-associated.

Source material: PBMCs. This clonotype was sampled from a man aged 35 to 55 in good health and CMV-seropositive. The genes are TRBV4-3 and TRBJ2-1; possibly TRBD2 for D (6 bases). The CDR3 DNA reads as TGCGCCAGCAGCCAGCGGGGTGACAATGAGCAGTTCTTC. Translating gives CASSQRGDNEQFF.